This is a list of T cell receptor beta chains from one sample in a study of blood T cell repertoires in COVID-19. Repertoires were generated with immunoSEQ multiplex PCR, while TCRdb's copy carries only in-frame clones and drops some. Of 65,000 to 70,000 clones listed, about 81% were seen once; the top ten hold roughly 9.2%. Sequences were obtained from peripheral blood. These receptors all stem from a human donor in a cohort sampled during active COVID-19. Each CDR3 is given with its conserved first and last residue. A D gene is named only where the DNA matches it firmly. Clone size is shown for a subset of rows, as once, few, many or a class of expanded clone.

TRBV7-8	TRBJ2-7	NA	NA	TGTGCCAGCAGCTTGGAGCGCCTCAGCTCCTACGAGCAGTACTTC	CASSLERLSSYEQYF
TRBV24-1	TRBJ1-1	NA	NA	TGTGCCACCGTAGACAGAATGAACACTGAAGCTTTCTTT	CATVDRMNTEAFF
TRBV2	TRBJ1-1	TRBD1	NA	TGTGCCAGCAGTTGGGACAGGGCAGAAGAAGCTTTCTTT	CASSWDRAEEAFF
TRBV4-3	TRBJ1-5	NA	NA	TGCGCCAGCAGCCTTGAAGCCAATCAGCCCCAGCATTTT	CASSLEANQPQHF
TRBV5-6	TRBJ2-7	NA	once	TGTGCCAGCAGCCCGGCGGGGGCGGGATATGACTACGAGCAGTACTTC	CASSPAGAGYDYEQYF
TRBV9	TRBJ2-1	TRBD2	NA	TGTGCCAGCAGCGTCACTAGCGGTTCCTACAATGAGCAGTTCTTC	CASSVTSGSYNEQFF
TRBV11-3	TRBJ1-2	TRBD1	few	TGTGCCAGCAGCTTCTTAGACAGGGAAGACGGCTACACCTTC	CASSFLDREDGYTF
TRBV4-1	TRBJ2-1	NA	NA	TGCGCCAGCAGCCAAGGTGTACGGGAACTCTCCTACAATGAGCAGTTCTTC	CASSQGVRELSYNEQFF
TRBV6-5	TRBJ1-4	NA	NA	TGTGCCAGCAGTTACTCGTCCTGGGGGGCTAATGAAAAACTGTTTTTT	CASSYSSWGANEKLFF
TRBV24-1	TRBJ2-2	NA	NA	TGTGCCACCAGTGATCCGCTAGCGAAGAACACCGGGGAGCTGTTTTTT	CATSDPLAKNTGELFF
TRBV11-2	TRBJ1-5	NA	once	TGTGCCAGCAGCTTAGGGGGCCAAAAACTTAGCAATCAGCCCCAGCATTTT	CASSLGGQKLSNQPQHF
TRBV6-2/TRBV6-3	TRBJ2-1	TRBD2	NA	TGTGCCAGCAGTCTCCCTTTAGGTAGCGGGAGGGCCAATGAGCAGTTCTTC	CASSLPLGSGRANEQFF
TRBV23-1	TRBJ2-7	NA	once	TGCGCCAGCAGTCGCGCTGGACAGCCTTACGAGCAGTACTTC	CASSRAGQPYEQYF
TRBV28	TRBJ2-1	NA	NA	TGTGCCAGCAGAGGCGGGGCGTACAATGAGCAGTTCTTC	CASRGGAYNEQFF
TRBV7-3	TRBJ2-2	NA	NA	TGTGCCAGCAGCTTAGGGCAGGGGAACACCGGGGAGCTGTTTTTT	CASSLGQGNTGELFF
TRBV18	TRBJ1-5	TRBD1	NA	TGTGCCAGCTCCCTGGGGACAGGAGCTCTGAATCAGCCCCAGCATTTT	CASSLGTGALNQPQHF
TRBV7-7	TRBJ2-5	TRBD1	NA	TGTGCTAGCAGCCCCCCTCGGGGACAGGGGGCTTGGGAGACCCAGTACTTC	CASSPPRGQGAWETQYF
TRBV4-1	TRBJ1-1	TRBD1	NA	TGCGCCAGCAGCCCTGGGACAGTGGGGGTCGAGGAAGCTTTCTTT	CASSPGTVGVEEAFF
TRBV6-5	TRBJ2-7	TRBD2	NA	TGTGCCAGCGGGGGACTAGAGTTCTACGAGCAGTACTTC	CASGGLEFYEQYF
TRBV5-6	TRBJ1-1	NA	few	TGTGCCAGCAGCTCAGGGGTGAACACTGAAGCTTTCTTT	CASSSGVNTEAFF
TRBV28	TRBJ2-1	NA	NA	TGTGCCAGCAGCTCCGCCTCGAGCCGCAATGAGCAGTTCTTC	CASSSASSRNEQFF
TRBV24-1	TRBJ1-2	TRBD1	NA	TGTGCCACCAGTGACTCCCCGGGACAGGGGGCTGGCGGCTACACCTTC	CATSDSPGQGAGGYTF
TRBV5-1	TRBJ2-1	TRBD2	NA	TGCGCCAGCAGCTCAGCGGGAGACTACAATGAGCAGTTCTTC	CASSSAGDYNEQFF
TRBV6-5	TRBJ1-2	NA	once	TGTGCCAGCTCGAAAACTACTTCCTATGGCTACACCTTC	CASSKTTSYGYTF
TRBV6-6	TRBJ1-2	TRBD1	NA	TGTGCCAGCAAAGAACCGGGGACAGGGTATGGCTACACCTTC	CASKEPGTGYGYTF
TRBV27	TRBJ1-5	TRBD1	NA	TGTGCCAGCAGTTTATCGACCAGCCGGGACAGCGGCCCTCCCCAGCATTTT	CASSLSTSRDSGPPQHF
TRBV28	TRBJ2-5	NA	NA	TGTGCCAGCAGTTCGGGGGATCGGGAGACCCAGTACTTC	CASSSGDRETQYF
TRBV28	TRBJ1-1	TRBD1	NA	TGTGCCAGCAGTAGACAGGGGAGGACTGAAGCTTTCTTT	CASSRQGRTEAFF
TRBV4-2	TRBJ2-5	NA	NA	TGTGCCAGCAGCGTGGAGTGGGCAGGGCTGGAGACCCAGTACTTC	CASSVEWAGLETQYF
TRBV19	TRBJ1-1	TRBD1	NA	TGTGCCAGTAGTATGAGTCAGGGGGTGGCCACTGAAGCTTTCTTT	CASSMSQGVATEAFF
TRBV5-1	TRBJ1-1	NA	few	TGCGCCAGCAGGCTACAGGGTTTCAACACTGAAGCTTTCTTT	CASRLQGFNTEAFF
TRBV11-2	TRBJ2-5	NA	NA	TGTGCCAGCAGCTCCCCCCACAGGGTTCAGGAGACCCAGTACTTC	CASSSPHRVQETQYF
TRBV6-6	TRBJ1-5	NA	NA	TGTGCCAGCAGTCTTAACCCGGGGGGGCAGGGCAATCAGCCCCAGCATTTT	CASSLNPGGQGNQPQHF
TRBV30	TRBJ1-2	TRBD1	few	TGTGCCTGGTCACCCGGACAGGCCCGCTATGGCTACACCTTC	CAWSPGQARYGYTF
TRBV19	TRBJ2-6	TRBD1	NA	TGTGCCAGTAGTATAACCGGGACAGGTCCCGGGGCCAACGTCCTGACTTTC	CASSITGTGPGANVLTF
TRBV28	TRBJ1-4	NA	NA	TGTGCCAGCAGTCGCACAGGGTTTGGGGAATTAAATGAAAAACTGTTTTTT	CASSRTGFGELNEKLFF
TRBV27	TRBJ1-4	NA	NA	TGTGCCAGCAGTTCCGCGTCCCGAGACGGGACTAATGAAAAACTGTTTTTT	CASSSASRDGTNEKLFF
TRBV6-1	TRBJ2-7	TRBD1	few	TGTGCCAGCAGTGAAGCCGGGTGGGGACAGGGGGCCACCTACGAGCAGTACTTC	CASSEAGWGQGATYEQYF
TRBV28	TRBJ2-4	NA	NA	TGTGCCAGCAGTCATACCGGTGAGGAAATAGCCAAAAACATTCAGTACTTC	CASSHTGEEIAKNIQYF
TRBV19	TRBJ1-5	TRBD1	NA	TGTGCCAGTAGTACTCGGACAGGGGGCTATCAGCCCCAGCATTTT	CASSTRTGGYQPQHF
TRBV30	TRBJ2-7	TRBD1	NA	TGTGCCTGGGCCGGGACAGTCAACGAGCAGTACTTC	CAWAGTVNEQYF
TRBV28	TRBJ2-7	TRBD2	NA	TGTGCCAGCAGTTTATTGGGCGGGGCTAGCGGGTACGAGCAGTACTTC	CASSLLGGASGYEQYF
TRBV7-9	TRBJ1-1	TRBD1	many	TGTGCCAGCAGCTTAGGGGGGACAGGGGACACTGAAGCTTTCTTT	CASSLGGTGDTEAFF
TRBV6-2/TRBV6-3	TRBJ1-3	NA	NA	TGTGCCAGCAGTTCCATCTCTGGAAACACCATATATTTT	CASSSISGNTIYF
TRBV5-4	TRBJ2-2	TRBD2	NA	TGTGCCAGCACCCCGAGCGGGGCCACCGGGGAGCTGTTTTTT	CASTPSGATGELFF
TRBV2	TRBJ1-2	TRBD1	NA	TGTGCCAGCAACAGGGGTTTGAGTGGCTACACCTTC	CASNRGLSGYTF
TRBV28	TRBJ2-3	TRBD1	NA	TGTGCCAGCAGTTTCCTCACGACAGGGGGCGCTACGCAGTATTTT	CASSFLTTGGATQYF
TRBV9	TRBJ2-1	NA	NA	TGTGCCAGCAGCGTAGTCGATAGCGGCTCCTACAATGAGCAGTTCTTC	CASSVVDSGSYNEQFF
TRBV19	TRBJ1-5	NA	NA	TGTGCCAGTAGTATCGTATCAGGGGCCAATCAGCCCCAGCATTTT	CASSIVSGANQPQHF
TRBV2	TRBJ2-2	TRBD1	NA	TGTGCCAGCAGTATCGGGACAGGGGTATACGGGGAGCTGTTTTTT	CASSIGTGVYGELFF
TRBV28	TRBJ1-5	NA	NA	TGTGCCAGCAGTTTTTTACGGGAGCCGTATCAGCCCCAGCATTTT	CASSFLREPYQPQHF
TRBV7-3	TRBJ2-3	NA	NA	TGTGCCAGCAGCTTAGAGGATACGCAGTATTTT	CASSLEDTQYF
TRBV24-1	TRBJ2-1	NA	NA	TGTGCCACCAGTGAGAGGGAGGCCCCCTACAATGAGCAGTTCTTC	CATSEREAPYNEQFF
TRBV28	TRBJ2-1	NA	once	TGTGCCAGCAGTTTCAGGGGAGTATCCTACAATGAGCAGTTCTTC	CASSFRGVSYNEQFF
TRBV7-8	TRBJ1-2	TRBD1	NA	TGTGCCAGCAGCTTAGCATGGGGGACAGGGGAGGATGGCTACACCTTC	CASSLAWGTGEDGYTF